This is a list of T cell receptor beta chains from one sample in a study of human T cells and chemical hapten exposure. In TCRdb, the RACE reads were re-called with MiXCR into one record per CDR3 protein. The sample has under 130,000 distinct CDR3 sequences, around 34% seen once. The sequencing here drew on whole blood, taken in connection with sensitization to the hapten diphenylcyclopropenone (DPC). The receptors shown here come from a middle-aged man with alopecia areata. Some clones in this sample may be carry-over from other donors' samples. The conserved cysteine and the conserved F or W are not part of the CDR3 here. Fields, in order: CDR3 protein, V gene, J gene.

CDR3: SVGGGRARNEQF; V: TRBV29-1; J: TRBJ2-1
CDR3: ASSRQGSGQPQH; V: TRBV12-3/TRBV12-4; J: TRBJ1-5
CDR3: ASSLGLSYNEQF; V: TRBV7-8; J: TRBJ2-1
CDR3: ASQPAGEGEKLF; V: TRBV28; J: TRBJ1-4
CDR3: ASSSRTSGKNIQY; V: TRBV11-2; J: TRBJ2-4
CDR3: ASRRGASGRAEEQF; V: TRBV12-3/TRBV12-4; J: TRBJ2-1
CDR3: SVDPSGIYNEQF; V: TRBV29-1; J: TRBJ2-1
CDR3: ASSLVGTSNEQF; V: TRBV11-2; J: TRBJ2-1
CDR3: ASSTGLAGGHEQY; V: TRBV5-1; J: TRBJ2-7
CDR3: SVEWHEQF; V: TRBV29-1; J: TRBJ2-1
CDR3: ASTSGSEADTQY; V: TRBV28; J: TRBJ2-3
CDR3: ASHLAGGGTGELF; V: TRBV3-1; J: TRBJ2-2
CDR3: ASSHAYRGVVNTEAF; V: TRBV3-1; J: TRBJ1-1
CDR3: SARAPGTGPHTQY; V: TRBV20-1; J: TRBJ2-3
CDR3: ASRAPQSYETQY; V: TRBV6-2/TRBV6-3; J: TRBJ2-5
CDR3: ATSTETTDTQY; V: TRBV15; J: TRBJ2-3
CDR3: ASSAQLAGETGELF; V: TRBV9; J: TRBJ2-2
CDR3: ASSGSYNEQF; V: TRBV12-5; J: TRBJ2-1
CDR3: ASSPGDKDYEQF; V: TRBV28; J: TRBJ2-1
CDR3: ATSDRGPYGYT; V: TRBV24-1; J: TRBJ1-2
CDR3: ASSPGGIPNEQF; V: TRBV18; J: TRBJ2-1
CDR3: ASRLAGDTGELF; V: TRBV2; J: TRBJ2-2
CDR3: ASSFGLTYEQY; V: TRBV2; J: TRBJ2-7
CDR3: ASRLKDTQY; V: TRBV28; J: TRBJ2-3
CDR3: SVEGTSHRSTDTQY; V: TRBV29-1; J: TRBJ2-3
CDR3: AWTTFTSYNEQF; V: TRBV30; J: TRBJ2-1
CDR3: ATSREPGLPSDRYNEQF; V: TRBV15; J: TRBJ2-1
CDR3: SVLDRSNTGELF; V: TRBV29-1; J: TRBJ2-2
CDR3: ASSYPGLAGSDTQY; V: TRBV6-2/TRBV6-3; J: TRBJ2-3
CDR3: ASSPWSGGSEVDTQY; V: TRBV18; J: TRBJ2-3
CDR3: ASSLAWGQPSLAKNIQY; V: TRBV7-2; J: TRBJ2-4
CDR3: ASSKGGRIEQY; V: TRBV6-5; J: TRBJ2-7
CDR3: ASSLAATSPNYNEQF; V: TRBV5-1; J: TRBJ2-1
CDR3: ASSPFNEQF; V: TRBV25-1; J: TRBJ2-1
CDR3: ASSSPSGGGNQPQH; V: TRBV7-8; J: TRBJ1-5
CDR3: ASSQVTGSQNTGELF; V: TRBV3-1; J: TRBJ2-2
CDR3: ASSLARGPGETQY; V: TRBV5-1; J: TRBJ2-5
CDR3: ATSDRGQGGSNQPQH; V: TRBV24-1; J: TRBJ1-5
CDR3: SVARDSNSPLH; V: TRBV29-1; J: TRBJ1-6
CDR3: ASSLAGTNNEQF; V: TRBV12-3/TRBV12-4; J: TRBJ2-1
CDR3: ATSGESGTGYTDTQY; V: TRBV24-1; J: TRBJ2-3
CDR3: ASSPMRGCTDTQY; V: TRBV7-2; J: TRBJ2-3
CDR3: ASSAQQGSSYEQY; V: TRBV7-6; J: TRBJ2-7
CDR3: ASRLFLAGYNEQF; V: TRBV27; J: TRBJ2-1
CDR3: AWRGQVEQY; V: TRBV30; J: TRBJ2-7
CDR3: SASDRGLSQETQY; V: TRBV20-1; J: TRBJ2-5
CDR3: SASDRGLTNEKLF; V: TRBV20-1; J: TRBJ1-4
CDR3: SARGGNQPQH; V: TRBV20-1; J: TRBJ1-5
CDR3: AWSGGYGYT; V: TRBV30; J: TRBJ1-2
CDR3: SARRGAVAANEKLF; V: TRBV20-1; J: TRBJ1-4
CDR3: ASSLRSEQY; V: TRBV12-3/TRBV12-4; J: TRBJ2-7
CDR3: SVPPAAVGGYNEQF; V: TRBV29-1; J: TRBJ2-1
CDR3: ASSLYWEQF; V: TRBV28; J: TRBJ2-1
CDR3: ASSPYSSWDGAF; V: TRBV14; J: TRBJ1-1
CDR3: ASSYNWNTEAF; V: TRBV14; J: TRBJ1-1
CDR3: ASSYAQGGNQPQH; V: TRBV6-2/TRBV6-3; J: TRBJ1-5
CDR3: SVASSGRNEQF; V: TRBV29-1; J: TRBJ2-1
CDR3: ASASGRVGEQF; V: TRBV5-1; J: TRBJ2-1